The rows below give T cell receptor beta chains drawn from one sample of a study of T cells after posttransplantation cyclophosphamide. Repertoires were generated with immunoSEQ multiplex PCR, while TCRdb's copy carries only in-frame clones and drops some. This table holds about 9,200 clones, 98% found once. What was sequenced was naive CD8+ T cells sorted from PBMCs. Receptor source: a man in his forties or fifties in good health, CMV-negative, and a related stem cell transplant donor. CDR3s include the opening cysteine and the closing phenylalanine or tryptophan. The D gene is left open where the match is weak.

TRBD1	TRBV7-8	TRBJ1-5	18	TGTGCCAGCAGCCCTCGGACAGGGACGAAGGGGAGCAATCAGCCCCAGCATTTT	CASSPRTGTKGSNQPQHF
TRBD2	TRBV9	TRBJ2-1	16	TGTGCCAGCAGCGTAGAAGGACTAGTGACGTACAATGAGCAGTTCTTC	CASSVEGLVTYNEQFF
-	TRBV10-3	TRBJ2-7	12	TGTGCCATCAGTTCGGGTATCAACGAGCAGTACTTC	CAISSGINEQYF
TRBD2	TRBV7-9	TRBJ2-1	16	TGTGCCAGCAGCTTAGATAGCGGGAGCTCCTACAATGAGCAGTTCTTC	CASSLDSGSSYNEQFF
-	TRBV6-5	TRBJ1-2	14	TGTGCCAGCAGTTACTCTATCGGGAACTATGGCTACACCTTC	CASSYSIGNYGYTF
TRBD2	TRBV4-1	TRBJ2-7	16	TGCGCCAGCAGCCAAGCCGGGAGGGACCCATCCTACGAGCAGTACTTC	CASSQAGRDPSYEQYF
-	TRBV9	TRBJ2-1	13	TGTGCCAGCGGAGAAATGCCAGCCAATGAGCAGTTCTTC	CASGEMPANEQFF
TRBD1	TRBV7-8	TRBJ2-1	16	TGTGCCAGCAGCTCATCCCCGGGACAGGGGGTCCATGAGCAGTTCTTC	CASSSSPGQGVHEQFF
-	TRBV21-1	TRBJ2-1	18	TGTGCCAGCAGCAAAAATCCCATATCGAGGCCCGTCTACAATGAGCAGTTCTTC	CASSKNPISRPVYNEQFF
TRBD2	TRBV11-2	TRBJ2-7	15	TGTGCCAGCAGCCGGGCTAGCGGATCATACTACGAGCAGTACTTC	CASSRASGSYYEQYF
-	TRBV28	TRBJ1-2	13	TGTGCCAGCACCACCCCGGGAGTAATTGGCTACACCTTC	CASTTPGVIGYTF
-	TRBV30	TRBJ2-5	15	TGTGCCTGCACCCCAGCGGCGCCCGGCCAAGAGACCCAGTACTTC	CACTPAAPGQETQYF
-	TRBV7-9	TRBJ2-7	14	TGTGCCAGCAGCTCCACAGGGCGCTCCTACGAGCAGTACTTC	CASSSTGRSYEQYF